A selection of T cell receptor beta chains follows, all from one sample in a study of T cell repertoires in cytomegalovirus infection. TCRdb re-analysed the reads in MiXCR, keeping a single row per CDR3 protein. Seen here are hundreds of thousands of distinct CDR3 sequences, under 8.5% observed once, and the top ten hold under 7.5%. Sequenced: PBMCs. Receptor source: a human donor in good health (CMV status not recorded). Some clones in this sample may be carry-over from other donors' samples. The CDR3 runs from the conserved cysteine through the conserved F or W. The order of the fields is clone size, V gene, J gene, D gene, CDR3 DNA, CDR3 protein. D genes are given only for firm matches. Rows give clone size only sometimes, using once, few, many, or a class for an expanded clone.

>many|TRBV7-2|TRBJ2-1|TRBD1
TGTGCCAGCAGCTTCGGACAGGGTTACAGGAATGAGCAGTTCTTC
CASSFGQGYRNEQFF
>many|TRBV7-2|TRBJ1-1|NA
TGTGCCAGCACCTACCGGGGGAACACTGAAGCTTTCTTT
CASTYRGNTEAFF
>NA|TRBV29-1|TRBJ1-2|TRBD1
TGCAGCGCCTGGGAAGGGGGCAACTATGGCTACACCTTC
CSAWEGGNYGYTF
>NA|TRBV20-1|TRBJ2-3|NA
TGCAGTGCCCGACTGGCGGGCGGGTACGATACGCAGTATTTT
CSARLAGGYDTQYF
>many|TRBV20-1|TRBJ1-6|NA
TGCAGTGCTAGAGCTCTGGGGGCTAGCTCCTATAATTCACCCCTCCACTTT
CSARALGASSYNSPLHF
>few|TRBV20-1|TRBJ1-3|TRBD1
TGCAGTGCTAGAAGGACAGGGGCAGGAAACACCATATATTTT
CSARRTGAGNTIYF
>many|TRBV28|TRBJ1-6|NA
TGTGCCAGCCAGGGTTTTTCGAATTCACCCCTCCACTTT
CASQGFSNSPLHF
>many|TRBV10-3|TRBJ2-2|NA
TGTGCCATCAGTGAGTCTGTAGGAGGCACCGGGGAGCTGTTTTTT
CAISESVGGTGELFF
>NA|TRBV20-1|TRBJ2-5|NA
TGCAGTGCCACCCTAACAGGGAACCAAGAGACCCAGTACTTC
CSATLTGNQETQYF
>many|TRBV2|TRBJ2-7|TRBD2
TGTGCCAGCACCAATAGGGGAGGGCAGACCTACGAGCAGTACTTC
CASTNRGGQTYEQYF
>many|TRBV6-4|TRBJ2-5|TRBD2
TGTGCCAGCAGTGACTCGACTAGCGGGGGGCCGTACCAAGAGACCCAGTACTTC
CASSDSTSGGPYQETQYF
>many|TRBV23-1|TRBJ2-1|TRBD1
TGCGCCAGCAGTCAGCACAGGGGCAATGAGCAGTTCTTC
CASSQHRGNEQFF
>many|TRBV12-3/TRBV12-4|TRBJ1-2|NA
TGTGCCAGCAGGCGTACAATTGCGGGCGGCTACACCTTC
CASRRTIAGGYTF
>many|TRBV7-2|TRBJ2-5|TRBD2
TGTGCCAGCAGCTTAGTCCCCGGGACTAGACAAGAGACCCAGTACTTC
CASSLVPGTRQETQYF
>many|TRBV7-2|TRBJ1-1|NA
TGTGCCAGCAGCTTAGTAGGGACACCGGCCTTTGAAGCTTTCTTT
CASSLVGTPAFEAFF
>many|TRBV20-1|TRBJ2-3|TRBD2
TGCAGTGCTCCGGGACTAGCGGGGGATACGCAGTATTTT
CSAPGLAGDTQYF
>many|TRBV20-1|TRBJ2-1|NA
TGCAGTGCTAGAGAGCCAAGGGCTAGAGCCCGACATGAGCAGTTCTTC
CSAREPRARARHEQFF
>many|TRBV10-3|TRBJ2-3|TRBD2
TGTGCCACAACTAGCGATAGCACAGATACGCAGTATTTT
CATTSDSTDTQYF
>many|TRBV2|TRBJ2-1|TRBD2
TGTGCCAGCAGTGAAGAGACTAGCGGCTACAATGAGCAGTTCTTC
CASSEETSGYNEQFF
>many|TRBV12-3/TRBV12-4|TRBJ2-7|TRBD1
TGTGCCAGCAGTTTTGGGGACAGCGCCTACGAGCAGTACTTC
CASSFGDSAYEQYF
>many|TRBV7-9|TRBJ2-2|NA
TGTGCCTTCAAGGGGGACACCGGGGAGCTGTTTTTT
CAFKGDTGELFF
>many|TRBV20-1|TRBJ2-5|NA
TGCAGTACCCTGGCTGGAGGGGTGTTGGAGACCCAGTACTTC
CSTLAGGVLETQYF